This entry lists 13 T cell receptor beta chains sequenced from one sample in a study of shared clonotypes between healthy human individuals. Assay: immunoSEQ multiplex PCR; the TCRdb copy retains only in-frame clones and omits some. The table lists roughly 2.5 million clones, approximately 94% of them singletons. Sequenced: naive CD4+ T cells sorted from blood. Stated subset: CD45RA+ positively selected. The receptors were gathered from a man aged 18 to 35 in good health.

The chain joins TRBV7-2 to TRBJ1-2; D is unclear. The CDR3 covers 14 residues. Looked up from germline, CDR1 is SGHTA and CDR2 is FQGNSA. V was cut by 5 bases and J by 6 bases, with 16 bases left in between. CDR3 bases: TGTGCCAGCAGCCTGCCCCCCTCAAGGAATGGCTACACCTTC. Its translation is CASSLPPSRNGYTF.

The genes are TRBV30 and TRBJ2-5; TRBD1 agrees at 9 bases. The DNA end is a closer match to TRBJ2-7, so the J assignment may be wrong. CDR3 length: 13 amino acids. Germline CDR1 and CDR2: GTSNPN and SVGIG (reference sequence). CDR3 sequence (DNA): TGTGCCTGGACTCTGACAGGGGGCTACGAGCAGTACTTC. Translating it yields CAWTLTGGYEQYF.

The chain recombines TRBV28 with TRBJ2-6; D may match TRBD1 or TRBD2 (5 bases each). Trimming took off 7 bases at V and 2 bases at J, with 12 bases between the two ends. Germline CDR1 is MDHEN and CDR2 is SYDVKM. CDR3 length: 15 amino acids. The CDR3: CASTSSGPGANVLTF. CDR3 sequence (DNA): TGTGCCAGCACATCCTCGGGGCCTGGGGCCAACGTCCTGACTTTC.

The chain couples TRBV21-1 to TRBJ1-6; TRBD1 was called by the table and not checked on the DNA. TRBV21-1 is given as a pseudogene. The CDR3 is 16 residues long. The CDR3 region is CASIPPIRDRDSPLHF. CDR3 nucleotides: TGTGCCAGCATTCCCCCTATCCGGGACAGGGATTCACCCCTCCACTTT.

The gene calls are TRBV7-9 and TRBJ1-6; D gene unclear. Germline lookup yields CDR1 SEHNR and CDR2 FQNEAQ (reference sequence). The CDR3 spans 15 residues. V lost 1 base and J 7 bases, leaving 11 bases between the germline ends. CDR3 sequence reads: CASSLELDGNSPLHF. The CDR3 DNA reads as TGTGCCAGCAGCTTAGAATTGGACGGAAATTCACCCCTCCACTTT.

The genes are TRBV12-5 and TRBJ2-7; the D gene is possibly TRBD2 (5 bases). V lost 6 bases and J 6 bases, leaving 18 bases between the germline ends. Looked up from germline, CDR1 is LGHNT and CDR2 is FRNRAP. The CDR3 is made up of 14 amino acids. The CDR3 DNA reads TGTGCTAGTGGATCATCAGGAGGCTCTGGCGAGCAGTACTTC. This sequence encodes CASGSSGGSGEQYF.

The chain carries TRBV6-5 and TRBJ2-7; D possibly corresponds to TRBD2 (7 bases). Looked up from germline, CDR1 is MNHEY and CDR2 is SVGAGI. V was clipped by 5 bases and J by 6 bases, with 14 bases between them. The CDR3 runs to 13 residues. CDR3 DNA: TGTGCCAGCAGTCCCGGGGGGCCACCCGAGCAGTACTTC. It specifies CASSPGGPPEQYF.

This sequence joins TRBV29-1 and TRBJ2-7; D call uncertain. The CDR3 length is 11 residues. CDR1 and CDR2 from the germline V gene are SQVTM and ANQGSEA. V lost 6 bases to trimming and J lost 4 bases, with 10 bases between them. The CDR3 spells CSVGDIYEQYF. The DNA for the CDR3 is TGCAGCGTCGGAGACATTTACGAGCAGTACTTC.

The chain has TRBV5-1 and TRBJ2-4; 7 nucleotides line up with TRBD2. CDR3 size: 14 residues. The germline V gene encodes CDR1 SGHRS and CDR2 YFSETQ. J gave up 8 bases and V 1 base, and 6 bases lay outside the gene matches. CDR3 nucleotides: TGCGCCAGCAGCTTGAGGTCTAGCGGTGACATTCAGTACTTC. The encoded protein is CASSLRSSGDIQYF. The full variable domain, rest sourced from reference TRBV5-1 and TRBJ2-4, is KAGVTQTPRYLIKTRGQQVTLSCSPISGHRSVSWYQQTPGQGLQFLFEYFSETQRNKGNFPGRFSGRQFSNSRSEMNVSTLELGDSALYLCASSLRSSGDIQYFGAGTRLSVL.

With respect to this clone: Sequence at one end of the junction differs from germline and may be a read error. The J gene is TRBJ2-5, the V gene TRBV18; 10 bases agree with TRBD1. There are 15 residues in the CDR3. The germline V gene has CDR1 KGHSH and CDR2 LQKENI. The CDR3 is CASSPPGQGGESQYF. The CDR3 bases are TGTGCCAGCTCACCACCTGGACAGGGGGGAGAGTCCCAGTACTTC.

CDR3 region: CASSYRGRGTDTQYF. CDR3 coding DNA: TGTGCCAGCAGTTACAGGGGGCGAGGCACAGATACGCAGTATTTT. The chain carries TRBV6-5 and TRBJ2-3, with 7 bases identical to TRBD1. CDR1 MNHEY and CDR2 SVGAGI come from the germline V gene. V shed 2 bases, J shed 1 base, and the junction held 3 bases outside the gene matches. The CDR3 is 15 amino acids.

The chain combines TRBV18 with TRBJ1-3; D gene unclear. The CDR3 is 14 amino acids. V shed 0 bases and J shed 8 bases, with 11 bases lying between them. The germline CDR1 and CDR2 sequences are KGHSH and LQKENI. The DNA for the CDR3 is TGTGCCAGCTCACCACCGGGTCTGGTGGACACCATATATTTT. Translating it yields CASSPPGLVDTIYF.

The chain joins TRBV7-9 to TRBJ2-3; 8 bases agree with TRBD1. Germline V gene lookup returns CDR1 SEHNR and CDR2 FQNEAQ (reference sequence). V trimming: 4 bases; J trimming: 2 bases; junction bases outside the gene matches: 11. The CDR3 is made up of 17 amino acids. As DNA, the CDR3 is TGTGCCAGCAGCTCCCGCAGGGGGCAGGGTTACACAGATACGCAGTATTTT. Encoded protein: CASSSRRGQGYTDTQYF.